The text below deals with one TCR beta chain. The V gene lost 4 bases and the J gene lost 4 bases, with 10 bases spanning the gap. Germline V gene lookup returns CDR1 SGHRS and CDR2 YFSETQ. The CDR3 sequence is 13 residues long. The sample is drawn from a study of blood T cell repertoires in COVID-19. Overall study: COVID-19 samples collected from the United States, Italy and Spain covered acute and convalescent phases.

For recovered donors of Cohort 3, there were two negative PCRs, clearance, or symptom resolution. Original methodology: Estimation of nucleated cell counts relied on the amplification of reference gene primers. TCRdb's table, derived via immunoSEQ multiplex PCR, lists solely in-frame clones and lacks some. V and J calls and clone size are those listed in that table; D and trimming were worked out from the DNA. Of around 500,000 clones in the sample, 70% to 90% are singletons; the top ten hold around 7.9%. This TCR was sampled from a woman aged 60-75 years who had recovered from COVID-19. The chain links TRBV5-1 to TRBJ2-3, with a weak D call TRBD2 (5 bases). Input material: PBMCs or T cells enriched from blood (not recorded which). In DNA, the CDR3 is TGCGCCAGCAGCCTCGAGGGCGCAGATACGCAGTATTTT. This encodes CASSLEGADTQYF. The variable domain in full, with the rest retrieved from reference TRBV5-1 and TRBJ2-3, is KAGVTQTPRYLIKTRGQQVTLSCSPISGHRSVSWYQQTPGQGLQFLFEYFSETQRNKGNFPGRFSGRQFSNSRSEMNVSTLELGDSALYLCASSLEGADTQYFGPGTRLTVL.